In its sample, the clone carrying this T cell receptor beta chain was seen many times. As yet, its antigen is unknown. This sample is drawn from a study of T cell repertoires in cytomegalovirus infection. Study-level background: It was the public TCR beta signatures that indicated both CMV infection and matching HLA type. Study-level points and caveats: HLA-C-restricted CMV-specific TCR beta clonotypes prevailed in the ex vivo response.

MiXCR, applied by TCRdb to the reads, yields one record per CDR3 protein. The sample yields nearly 450,000 distinct CDR3 sequences, under 40% seen once. This TCR came from a human donor in good health (CMV status not recorded). Some clones in this sample may be carry-over from other donors' samples. Sequenced material: PBMCs.

CDR3 region: CASSYSGTSVYNEQFF. The CDR3 nucleotides are TGTGCCAGCAGTTACTCGGGGACTAGCGTCTACAATGAGCAGTTCTTC. The V and J genes are TRBV6-2 or TRBV6-3 and TRBJ2-1; 10 nucleotides align to TRBD2. The CDR3 length is 16 residues. The ends lost 0 bases at V and 3 bases at J; junction bases unmatched: 2. Per the germline V gene, CDR1 is MNHEY and CDR2 is SVGEGT.